This is a list of T cell receptor beta chains from one sample in a study of T cell responses to AZD1222 COVID-19 vaccine. The assay was immunoSEQ multiplex PCR, and TCRdb's table has in-frame clones only and misses some. This sample has 60,000 to 85,000 clones, with approximately 90% found just once. The source material was peripheral blood, sampled 28 days after the second dose of the MenACWY control vaccine. The receptors here all came from an adult who received the MenACWY meningococcal vaccine as a control. CDR3s include the opening cysteine and the closing phenylalanine or tryptophan. The D gene is left open where the match is weak. Size is omitted from some rows. Given values are once, few, many or a class for expanded clones.

abundance	j_gene	d_gene	v_gene	len	CDR3aa	CDR3nt
-	TRBJ1-5	-	TRBV28	15	CASSLAVELNQPQHF	TGTGCCAGCAGTTTAGCCGTGGAGCTCAATCAGCCCCAGCATTTT
-	TRBJ1-2	-	TRBV7-9	14	CASSLSQGPYGYTF	TGTGCCAGCAGCTTATCCCAGGGCCCCTATGGCTACACCTTC
-	TRBJ2-1	-	TRBV5-5	13	CASSPVGAGEQFF	TGTGCCAGCAGCCCGGTGGGGGCAGGGGAGCAGTTCTTC
-	TRBJ2-7	TRBD1	TRBV6-2/TRBV6-3	13	CASSLGGWYEQYF	TGTGCCAGCAGTCTAGGGGGCTGGTACGAGCAGTACTTC
-	TRBJ2-7	-	TRBV6-5	14	CASSQSGTYYEQYF	TGTGCCAGCAGTCAATCCGGGACATACTACGAGCAGTACTTC
few	TRBJ1-1	-	TRBV28	11	CASSLQTEAFF	TGTGCCAGCAGTTTGCAGACTGAAGCTTTCTTT
-	TRBJ2-1	TRBD2	TRBV4-1	15	CASSQAGTSGNEQFF	TGCGCCAGCAGCCAAGCCGGGACTAGTGGCAATGAGCAGTTCTTC
-	TRBJ2-7	-	TRBV9	13	CASSVGGSYEQYF	TGTGCCAGCAGCGTAGGTGGCAGCTACGAGCAGTACTTC
-	TRBJ1-5	-	TRBV7-9	14	CASSLGGAGQPQHF	TGTGCCAGCAGCTTAGGCGGGGCGGGTCAGCCCCAGCATTTT
-	TRBJ2-1	TRBD2	TRBV6-2/TRBV6-3	16	CASSNPSGRGYNEQFF	TGTGCCAGCAGTAACCCTAGCGGGAGGGGGTACAATGAGCAGTTCTTC
-	TRBJ2-2	-	TRBV9	15	CASSVDTVGTGELFF	TGTGCCAGCAGCGTAGACACGGTAGGGACCGGGGAGCTGTTTTTT
-	TRBJ2-2	TRBD2	TRBV6-2/TRBV6-3	18	CASSPTSRLAVNTGELFF	TGTGCCAGCAGTCCAACGTCCCGACTAGCGGTGAACACCGGGGAGCTGTTTTTT
-	TRBJ2-3	TRBD1	TRBV19	15	CASAGTGDVADTQYF	TGTGCCAGTGCCGGGACAGGGGATGTCGCAGATACGCAGTATTTT
-	TRBJ2-1	TRBD1	TRBV27	17	CASKSDRAPTPYNEQFF	TGTGCCAGCAAATCGGACAGGGCTCCAACCCCCTACAATGAGCAGTTCTTC
-	TRBJ1-6	TRBD1	TRBV28	12	CASSLQGSPLHF	TGTGCCAGCAGCCTACAGGGGTCACCCCTCCACTTT
-	TRBJ1-5	-	TRBV18	14	CASSLGTSNQPQHF	TGTGCCAGCTCACTAGGGACATCCAATCAGCCCCAGCATTTT
-	TRBJ1-5	TRBD1	TRBV6-2/TRBV6-3	15	CASSPVDRVNQPQHF	TGTGCCAGCAGCCCAGTCGACAGGGTTAATCAGCCCCAGCATTTT
-	TRBJ1-6	-	TRBV6-4	13	CASSEGENSPLHF	TGTGCCAGCAGTGAAGGGGAGAATTCACCCCTCCACTTT
-	TRBJ2-5	TRBD1	TRBV28	15	CASSSPGQGTETQYF	TGTGCCAGCAGTTCACCGGGACAGGGAACAGAGACCCAGTACTTC
-	TRBJ1-3	TRBD1	TRBV13	13	CASSQGAGNTIYF	TGTGCCAGCAGCCAGGGGGCTGGAAACACCATATATTTT
-	TRBJ1-3	-	TRBV9	17	CASSVGPGGEPGNTIYF	TGTGCCAGCAGCGTAGGTCCCGGGGGTGAACCTGGAAACACCATATATTTT
-	TRBJ1-1	TRBD1	TRBV10-3	13	CAAYRGQDTEAFF	TGTGCCGCCTACAGGGGGCAAGACACTGAAGCTTTCTTT
once	TRBJ1-1	-	TRBV30	14	CAWSVAQVNTEAFF	TGTGCCTGGAGTGTAGCCCAGGTCAACACTGAAGCTTTCTTT